This TCR beta chain was recorded in a study of control samples from healthy donors and cancer patients. V was pared by 3 bases and J by 5 bases, with 13 bases between. This CDR3 is 15 amino acids long. In germline, CDR1 is MGHDK, CDR2 SYGVNS. Using immunoSEQ multiplex PCR, the repertoire was profiled, and TCRdb retains in-frame clones only, with some absent. Of about 190,000 clones listed, around 90% are singletons. The chain employs TRBV25-1 and TRBJ1-4; the D gene is possibly TRBD1 (6 bases). Material for sequencing was blood. This receptor was identified in a man aged 30-40 years in good health. The CDR3 bases are TGTGCCAGCAGTGACCAAGGGACAAGGAATGAAAAACTGTTTTTT. Translating it yields CASSDQGTRNEKLFF.